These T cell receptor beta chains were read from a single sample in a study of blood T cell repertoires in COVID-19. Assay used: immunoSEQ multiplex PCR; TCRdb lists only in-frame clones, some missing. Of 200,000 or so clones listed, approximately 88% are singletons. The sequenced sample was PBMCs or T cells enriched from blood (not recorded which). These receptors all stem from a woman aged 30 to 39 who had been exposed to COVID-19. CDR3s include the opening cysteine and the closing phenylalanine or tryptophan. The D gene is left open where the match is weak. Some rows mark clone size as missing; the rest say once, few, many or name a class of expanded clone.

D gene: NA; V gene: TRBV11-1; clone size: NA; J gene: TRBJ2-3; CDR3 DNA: TGTGCCAGCAGCTTAAGCAGAGGCCATACGCAGTATTTT; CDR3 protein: CASSLSRGHTQYF
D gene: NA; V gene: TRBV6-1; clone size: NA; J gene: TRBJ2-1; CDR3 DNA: TGTGCCAGCAGTGAAGAGGGGTATGAGCAGTTCTTC; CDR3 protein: CASSEEGYEQFF
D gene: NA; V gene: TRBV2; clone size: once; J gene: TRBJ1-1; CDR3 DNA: TGTGCCAGCAGATCACAGGGCCCCCCTGAAGCTTTCTTT; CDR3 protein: CASRSQGPPEAFF
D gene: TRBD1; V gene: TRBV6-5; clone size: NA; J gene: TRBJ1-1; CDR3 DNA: TGTGCCAGCAGACGGGGCACAGGGGAGGCTTTCTTT; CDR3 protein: CASRRGTGEAFF
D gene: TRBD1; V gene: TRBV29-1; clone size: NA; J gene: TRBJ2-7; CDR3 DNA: TGCAGCGTTCGACAGGGCATTTACGAGCAGTACTTC; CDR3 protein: CSVRQGIYEQYF
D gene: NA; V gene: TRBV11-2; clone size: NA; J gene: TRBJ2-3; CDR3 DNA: TGTGCCAGCATCAATTCGGGGACTAGCACAGATACGCAGTATTTT; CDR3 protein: CASINSGTSTDTQYF
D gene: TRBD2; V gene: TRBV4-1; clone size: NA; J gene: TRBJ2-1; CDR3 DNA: TGCGCCAGCAGCCAAGGGGGCGGGAGCTCCTACAATGAGCAGTTCTTC; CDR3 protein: CASSQGGGSSYNEQFF
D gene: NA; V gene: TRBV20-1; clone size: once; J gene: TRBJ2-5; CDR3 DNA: TGCAGTGCTAGTCGCACAGCAGAGACCCAGTACTTC; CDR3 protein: CSASRTAETQYF
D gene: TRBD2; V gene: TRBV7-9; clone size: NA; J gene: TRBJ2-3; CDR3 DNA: TGTGCCAGTTCTAGCGGGATCGGGACAGATACGCAGTATTTT; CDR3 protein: CASSSGIGTDTQYF
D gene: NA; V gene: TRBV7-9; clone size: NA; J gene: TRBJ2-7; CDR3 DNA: TGTGCCAGCAGCCAACAGTCCTACGAGCAGTACTTC; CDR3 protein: CASSQQSYEQYF
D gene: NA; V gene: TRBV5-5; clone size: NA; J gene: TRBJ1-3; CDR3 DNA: TGTGCCAGCAGCTTGCTAGTCGGAAATCCTGGAAACACCATATATTTT; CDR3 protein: CASSLLVGNPGNTIYF
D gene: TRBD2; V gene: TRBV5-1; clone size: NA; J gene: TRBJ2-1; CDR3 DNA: TGCGCCAGCAGCTCAGGGACTAGCGGGATGATAGATGAGCAGTTCTTC; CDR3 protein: CASSSGTSGMIDEQFF
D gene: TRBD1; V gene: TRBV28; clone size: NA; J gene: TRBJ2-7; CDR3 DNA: TGTGCCAGCAGTTCTGGGACAGACTGGGAGCAGTACTTC; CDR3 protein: CASSSGTDWEQYF
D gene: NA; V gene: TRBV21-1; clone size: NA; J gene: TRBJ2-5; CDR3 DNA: TGTGCCAGCAGCAAAGGGTTTGATAGAAGGGGTCAAGAGACCCAGTACTTC; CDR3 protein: CASSKGFDRRGQETQYF
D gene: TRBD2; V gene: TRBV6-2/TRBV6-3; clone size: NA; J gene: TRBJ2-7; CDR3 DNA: TGTGCCAGCAGTTACGCCAAGGTAGCGGGAGGGCCCGTCGAGCAGTACTTC; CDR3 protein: CASSYAKVAGGPVEQYF
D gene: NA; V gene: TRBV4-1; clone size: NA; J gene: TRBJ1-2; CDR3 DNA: TGCGCCAGCAGCCAAGTTGGAGCATCAATCTATGGCTACACCTTC; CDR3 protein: CASSQVGASIYGYTF
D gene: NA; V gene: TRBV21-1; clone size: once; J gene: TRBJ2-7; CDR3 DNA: TGTGCCAGCAGCCTCCCAGCGCGACTCCGGCCCTACGAGCAGTACTTC; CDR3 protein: CASSLPARLRPYEQYF
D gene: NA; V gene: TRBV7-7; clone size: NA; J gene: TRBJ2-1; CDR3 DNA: TGTGCTAGCAGCTCTCTATCTGCCGGGAGTACGGGCAGGAATGAGCAGTTCTTC; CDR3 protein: CASSSLSAGSTGRNEQFF
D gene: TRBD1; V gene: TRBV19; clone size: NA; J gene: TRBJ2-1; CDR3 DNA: TGTGCCAGTAGTTTGGCAGGACAGGGGCTCTACAATGAGCAGTTCTTC; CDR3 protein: CASSLAGQGLYNEQFF
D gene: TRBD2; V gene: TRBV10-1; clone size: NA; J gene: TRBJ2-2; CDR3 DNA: TGCGCCAGCGCCAGCGGGAGAGGAAGGGAGCTGTTTTTT; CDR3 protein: CASASGRGRELFF
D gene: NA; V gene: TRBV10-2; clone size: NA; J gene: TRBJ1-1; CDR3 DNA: TGCGCCAGCAGTGAGTCCTACACTGAAGCTTTCTTT; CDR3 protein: CASSESYTEAFF
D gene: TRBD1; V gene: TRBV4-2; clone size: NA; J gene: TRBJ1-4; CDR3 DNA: TGTGCCAGCAGCCCGGGTGACAGGGACAGTGAAAAACTGTTTTTT; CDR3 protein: CASSPGDRDSEKLFF
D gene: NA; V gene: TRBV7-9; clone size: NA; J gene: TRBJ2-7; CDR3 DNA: TGTGCCAGCAGCTTAGATTTCAGGGTCGAGCAGTACTTC; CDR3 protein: CASSLDFRVEQYF
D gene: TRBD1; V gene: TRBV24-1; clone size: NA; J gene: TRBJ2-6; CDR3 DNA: TGTGCCACCAGTTTCGGCGGACAGGGTCTCTCTGGGGCCAACGTCCTGACTTTC; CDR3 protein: CATSFGGQGLSGANVLTF
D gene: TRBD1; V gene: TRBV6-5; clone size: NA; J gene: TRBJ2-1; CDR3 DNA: TGTGCCAGCAGCCGGGACAGCCTAGGGAATGAGCAGTTCTTC; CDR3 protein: CASSRDSLGNEQFF
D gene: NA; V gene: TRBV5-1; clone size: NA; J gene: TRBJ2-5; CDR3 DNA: TGCGCCAGCAGCTTGGCCAGGGAGACCCAGTACTTC; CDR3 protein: CASSLARETQYF
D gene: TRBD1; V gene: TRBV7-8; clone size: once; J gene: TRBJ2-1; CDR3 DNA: TGTGCCAGCAGCTTAGCGGGGGGACAGGGCGATGAGCAGTTCTTC; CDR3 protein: CASSLAGGQGDEQFF
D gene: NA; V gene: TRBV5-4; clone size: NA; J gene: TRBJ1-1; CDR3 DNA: TGTGCCAGCAGCCTAAAAGACGGACTGGCGAACACTGAAGCTTTCTTT; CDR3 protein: CASSLKDGLANTEAFF
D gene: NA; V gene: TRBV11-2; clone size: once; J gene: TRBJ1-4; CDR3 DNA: TGTGCCAGCAGCTTAGGGATTGACAGACCGAATGAAAAACTGTTTTTT; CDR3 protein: CASSLGIDRPNEKLFF
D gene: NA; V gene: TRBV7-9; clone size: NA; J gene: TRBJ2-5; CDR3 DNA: TGTGCCAGCAGTCCATACCAACGGGTCCAAGAGACCCAGTACTTC; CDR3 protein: CASSPYQRVQETQYF
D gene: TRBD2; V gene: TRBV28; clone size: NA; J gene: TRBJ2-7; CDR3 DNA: TGTGCCAGCAGTTTAAGCGGGAGCGCCGAGCAGTACTTC; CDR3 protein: CASSLSGSAEQYF
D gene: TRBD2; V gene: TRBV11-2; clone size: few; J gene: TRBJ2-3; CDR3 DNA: TGTGCCAGCAGCTTACTAGCGGGGGCCAGCACAGATACGCAGTATTTT; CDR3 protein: CASSLLAGASTDTQYF
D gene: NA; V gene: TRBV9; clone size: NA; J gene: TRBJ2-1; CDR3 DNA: TGTGCCAGCAGCGTAGTAGCGCAGTCGAATGAGCAGTTCTTC; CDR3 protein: CASSVVAQSNEQFF
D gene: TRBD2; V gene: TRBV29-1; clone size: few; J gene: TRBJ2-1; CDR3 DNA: TGCAGCGGCCAAGGACTAGCGGGAGGCTCCTACAATGAGCAGTTCTTC; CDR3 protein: CSGQGLAGGSYNEQFF
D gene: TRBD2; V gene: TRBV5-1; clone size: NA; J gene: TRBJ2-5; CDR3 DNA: TGCGCCAGCAGCAAATCACGAGCGGGAGGGAGTGGAGAGACCCAGTACTTC; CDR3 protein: CASSKSRAGGSGETQYF